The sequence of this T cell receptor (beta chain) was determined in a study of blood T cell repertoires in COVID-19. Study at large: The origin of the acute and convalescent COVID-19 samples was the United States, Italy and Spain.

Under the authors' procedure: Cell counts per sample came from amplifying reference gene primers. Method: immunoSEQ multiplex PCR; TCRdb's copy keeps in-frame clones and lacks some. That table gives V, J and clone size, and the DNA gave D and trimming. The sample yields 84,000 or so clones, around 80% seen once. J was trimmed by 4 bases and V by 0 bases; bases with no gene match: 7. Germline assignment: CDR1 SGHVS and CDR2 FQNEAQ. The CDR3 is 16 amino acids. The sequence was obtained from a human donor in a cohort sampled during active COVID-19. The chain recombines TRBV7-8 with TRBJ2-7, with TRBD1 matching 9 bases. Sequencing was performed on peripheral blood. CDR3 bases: TGTGCCAGCAGCTTAGCCCGGGACAGGGACCTTTACGAGCAGTACTTC. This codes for CASSLARDRDLYEQYF.